These T cell receptor beta chains were read from a single sample in a study of blood T cell repertoires in COVID-19. Produced via immunoSEQ multiplex PCR; TCRdb's table is partial and in-frame only. The repertoire includes about 410,000 clones, 70% to 90% of them detected once, and about 1.6% sits in the top ten. The specimen sequenced was peripheral blood. Every receptor here comes from a woman in her forties with COVID-19, enrolled during active disease. Both conserved end residues are part of each CDR3. The D gene is left open where the match is weak. Not every row has a clone size; where given, it reads once, few, many or a size class.

v_gene: TRBV4-3
j_gene: TRBJ1-2
d_gene: NA
abundance: NA
CDR3nt: TGCGCCAGCAGCCAAGATGGCGGACTTTCCGGATATGGCTACACCTTC
CDR3aa: CASSQDGGLSGYGYTF

v_gene: TRBV19
j_gene: TRBJ2-4
d_gene: NA
abundance: NA
CDR3nt: TGTGCCAGTAGTATCTCAGGGGATACCAAAAACATTCAGTACTTC
CDR3aa: CASSISGDTKNIQYF

v_gene: TRBV7-3
j_gene: TRBJ2-1
d_gene: TRBD2
abundance: NA
CDR3nt: TGTGCCAGCAGCTTTCTAGCGGGAGACTACAATGAGCAGTTCTTC
CDR3aa: CASSFLAGDYNEQFF

v_gene: TRBV15
j_gene: TRBJ2-7
d_gene: TRBD2
abundance: NA
CDR3nt: TGTGCCACCAGCAGAGATACTAGCGGGTACGAGCAGTACTTC
CDR3aa: CATSRDTSGYEQYF

v_gene: TRBV4-3
j_gene: TRBJ1-1
d_gene: NA
abundance: NA
CDR3nt: TGCGCCAGCAGCCCGAGAGTACAGGCCATGGACACTGAAGCTTTCTTT
CDR3aa: CASSPRVQAMDTEAFF

v_gene: TRBV4-3
j_gene: TRBJ2-2
d_gene: NA
abundance: NA
CDR3nt: TGCGCCAGTAGCCCGGCTAGTTCCTGGTCGGCGAATACCGGGGAGCTGTTTTTT
CDR3aa: CASSPASSWSANTGELFF

v_gene: TRBV27
j_gene: TRBJ1-1
d_gene: NA
abundance: once
CDR3nt: TGTGCCAGCAGTTTATTTTACTTGGGGGGAGCTTTCTTT
CDR3aa: CASSLFYLGGAFF

v_gene: TRBV30
j_gene: TRBJ2-3
d_gene: TRBD1
abundance: NA
CDR3nt: TGTGCCTGGAGTCCAAACATCGACAGGGAGCAGCGCACAGATACGCAGTATTTT
CDR3aa: CAWSPNIDREQRTDTQYF

v_gene: TRBV11-3
j_gene: TRBJ1-1
d_gene: TRBD1
abundance: NA
CDR3nt: TGTGCCAGCAGCTTAGGGACAGGGGAAGCTTTCTTT
CDR3aa: CASSLGTGEAFF

v_gene: TRBV28
j_gene: TRBJ1-3
d_gene: TRBD1
abundance: NA
CDR3nt: TGTGCCACCGAGATGACAGGGGCTGGAAACACCATATATTTT
CDR3aa: CATEMTGAGNTIYF

v_gene: TRBV7-2
j_gene: TRBJ1-3
d_gene: NA
abundance: NA
CDR3nt: TGTGCCAGCAGCCCAACTACAGGGTCCGGAAACACCATATATTTT
CDR3aa: CASSPTTGSGNTIYF

v_gene: TRBV4-1
j_gene: TRBJ1-5
d_gene: NA
abundance: NA
CDR3nt: TGCGCCAGCAGCCACCTAGCGGGACAAAGGGATCAGCCCCAGCATTTT
CDR3aa: CASSHLAGQRDQPQHF

v_gene: TRBV7-2
j_gene: TRBJ1-1
d_gene: TRBD1
abundance: NA
CDR3nt: TGTGCCAGCAGCTTAACAGGGGCTGAAGCTTTCTTT
CDR3aa: CASSLTGAEAFF

v_gene: TRBV2
j_gene: TRBJ1-2
d_gene: TRBD1
abundance: NA
CDR3nt: TGTGCCAGCTCCCGGACAGGGGTTGGCTATGGCTACACCTTC
CDR3aa: CASSRTGVGYGYTF

v_gene: TRBV20-1
j_gene: TRBJ2-5
d_gene: TRBD1
abundance: NA
CDR3nt: TGCAGTGCTAGTGGGACAGGAGGAGAGACCCAGTACTTC
CDR3aa: CSASGTGGETQYF

v_gene: TRBV5-1
j_gene: TRBJ2-1
d_gene: TRBD2
abundance: NA
CDR3nt: TGCGCCAGCAGCGATGCGGGAGGTTCCTACAATGAGCAGTTCTTC
CDR3aa: CASSDAGGSYNEQFF

v_gene: TRBV28
j_gene: TRBJ1-4
d_gene: NA
abundance: NA
CDR3nt: TGTGCCAGCAGTTTGGGGGGGCGGGGACCGACTAATGAAAAACTGTTTTTT
CDR3aa: CASSLGGRGPTNEKLFF

v_gene: TRBV10-3
j_gene: TRBJ2-5
d_gene: TRBD2
abundance: NA
CDR3nt: TGTGCCATCAGTGAGCCGGGGGGACTGCGGGAGACCCAGTACTTC
CDR3aa: CAISEPGGLRETQYF

v_gene: TRBV7-9
j_gene: TRBJ2-7
d_gene: TRBD2
abundance: few
CDR3nt: TGTGCCAGCACTTTTAGCGGGACTAGGGGGACCTACGAGCAGTACTTC
CDR3aa: CASTFSGTRGTYEQYF

v_gene: TRBV18
j_gene: TRBJ1-2
d_gene: NA
abundance: NA
CDR3nt: TGTGCCAGCTCACCGGCCAGACAAAAACCTAACTATGGCTACACCTTC
CDR3aa: CASSPARQKPNYGYTF

v_gene: TRBV2
j_gene: TRBJ2-2
d_gene: TRBD2
abundance: NA
CDR3nt: TGTGCCAGCAGAACTCCGGGACTAGCGGGGGGGCGGAAACGAACCGGGGAGCTGTTTTTT
CDR3aa: CASRTPGLAGGRKRTGELFF

v_gene: TRBV5-1
j_gene: TRBJ1-3
d_gene: NA
abundance: NA
CDR3nt: TGCGCCAGCTCTCCCGATGCGCAATCTGGAAACACCATATATTTT
CDR3aa: CASSPDAQSGNTIYF

v_gene: TRBV10-2
j_gene: TRBJ1-5
d_gene: NA
abundance: NA
CDR3nt: TGCGCCAGCGGGGAGCCCTCAATCGTAGGCAATCAGCCCCAGCATTTT
CDR3aa: CASGEPSIVGNQPQHF

v_gene: TRBV13
j_gene: TRBJ2-7
d_gene: TRBD1
abundance: NA
CDR3nt: TGTGCCAGCAGTCTAGGCAGGGGGCCCGGCTACGAGCAGTACTTC
CDR3aa: CASSLGRGPGYEQYF